These 23 T cell receptor beta chains were sequenced from one sample in a study of Ad26.COV2.S vaccination and SARS-CoV-2 variants. Noted treatment: over 15 received Ad26.COV2.S at low or high dose, single or two shots; five or six received placebo; per-sample allocation not given. All samples were drawn on day 63, counting from the first vaccine or placebo injection. Profiled with immunoSEQ multiplex PCR; TCRdb holds only in-frame clones, not every one. The table has about 320,000 clones, roughly 88% seen once. Sequencing was performed on peripheral blood, taken in a trial of Ad26.COV2.S vaccine versus placebo. The receptors here all came from a person between 18 and 59 years old who received the Ad26.COV2.S COVID-19 vaccine or a placebo.

V is TRBV27 and J is TRBJ2-1, with a tentative D call TRBD1 (7 bases). V dropped 11 bases and J dropped 9 bases, with 23 bases sitting between them. Germline V CDR1 and CDR2: MNHEY, SMNVEV (reference sequence). The CDR3 contains 14 residues. The DNA for the CDR3 is TGTGCCTCCCAGGGGCTAGCGCCAGGGGGTGAGCAGTTCTTC. Encoded protein: CASQGLAPGGEQFF.

The chain is built from TRBV18 and TRBJ1-1, with a weak D call TRBD1 (6 bases). The V gene's germline CDR1 is KGHSH and CDR2 LQKENI. The CDR3 has 15 residues. Trimming left V 1 base short and J 4 bases short, with 13 bases between. CDR3 nucleotides: TGTGCCAGCTCACCACTGGAACAGGGAAGCACTGAAGCTTTCTTT. Protein: CASSPLEQGSTEAFF.

This clone showed up just once. This rearrangement joins TRBV19 to TRBJ2-1; 8 bases map to TRBD2. Losses at the gene ends were 5 bases for V and 4 bases for J; bases not matched to a gene: 7. Germline CDR1 reads LNHDA; CDR2 reads SQIVND (reference sequence). The CDR3 contains 15 residues. The CDR3 DNA is TGTGCCAGTAGTCTCGGTAGCGGGGTTTACAATGAGCAGTTCTTC. Its protein product is CASSLGSGVYNEQFF.

As DNA, the CDR3 is TGTGCCACCAGTGATTTAGTCCAGGGTGAGCAGTTCTTC. Translating gives CATSDLVQGEQFF. The chain has TRBV24-1 and TRBJ2-1; a weak D match, TRBD1 (5 bases). Trimming shortened V by 1 base and J by 9 bases, and 9 bases separated the two germline ends. CDR1 is KGHDR, CDR2 SFDVKD, per germline. This CDR3 is 13 amino acids long.

The chain's CDR3 is CASSEGQYGYTF. DNA of the CDR3: TGTGCCAGCAGTGAAGGCCAATATGGCTACACCTTC. The chain joins TRBV2 to TRBJ1-2; D is undetermined. Germline V gives CDR1 SNHLY, CDR2 FYNNEI. Trimming took 1 base from V and 5 from J, leaving 5 bases between them. This CDR3 has 12 residues. Together with reference TRBV2 and TRBJ1-2, the CDR3 gives the full variable domain: EPEVTQTPSHQVTQMGQEVILRCVPISNHLYFYWYRQILGQKVEFLVSFYNNEISEKSEIFDDQFSVERPDGSNFTLKIRSTKLEDSAMYFCASSEGQYGYTFGSGTRLTVV.

This chain uses TRBV7-2 with TRBJ2-1; 12 bases fit TRBD1. CDR3 length equals 16 residues. Germline-derived CDR1 and CDR2 are SGHTA and FQGNSA. With 1 base clipped from V and 7 bases from J, the junction kept 5 bases outside the gene matches. CDR3 coding DNA: TGTGCCAGCAGCTTAGTAGGGACAGGGGGCAGGAATGAGCAGTTCTTC. Translation: CASSLVGTGGRNEQFF.

The chain combines TRBV29-1 with TRBJ2-3; 13 nucleotides agree with TRBD2. The CDR3 is 15 amino acids. The J segment lost 8 bases and the V segment lost 7 bases, leaving 12 bases of the junction unmatched. Germline assignment: CDR1 SQVTM and CDR2 ANQGSEA. CDR3 DNA: TGCAGCGCCGACCCCGGGACTAGCGGGACGGGTACGCAGTATTTT. Amino acid sequence: CSADPGTSGTGTQYF.

Only a few counts were recorded for this clone. This chain uses TRBV5-4 with TRBJ1-3; TRBD1 might be the D (5 bases). CDR3 size: 18 residues. Germline V lookup: CDR1 SGHNT, CDR2 YYREEE (reference sequence). The V end lost 5 bases, the J end lost 0 bases, and 21 bases lay between the germline ends. The CDR3 reads CASRPGGPLKSSGNTIYF. CDR3 sequence (DNA): TGTGCCAGCAGACCGGGGGGTCCCCTTAAAAGCTCTGGAAACACCATATATTTT.

The V gene is TRBV19, the J gene TRBJ2-2; TRBD2 aligns across 11 bases. CDR1 is LNHDA and CDR2 is SQIVND in the germline V gene (reference sequence). Losses at the gene ends were 10 bases for V and 3 bases for J; bases not matched to a gene: 10. This CDR3 contains 16 residues. The CDR3 region is CATDSGGALYTGELFF. CDR3 bases: TGTGCCACTGATAGCGGGGGGGCCTTGTACACCGGGGAGCTGTTTTTT.

Worth noting for this clone: Sequence at one end of the junction differs from germline and may be a read error. This sequence joins TRBV19 and TRBJ1-2; TRBD1 aligns across 10 bases. The germline CDR1 and CDR2 sequences are LNHDA and SQIVND (reference sequence). CDR3 length: 12 amino acids. This chain's CDR3 is CASSSRQGAGSF. CDR3 nucleotide sequence: TGTGCCAGTAGTAGCCGACAGGGGGCAGGGTCCTTC.

The chain joins TRBV19 to TRBJ1-1, with D possibly matching TRBD1 (5 bases). V lost 4 bases to trimming and J lost 4 bases, with 19 bases between them. The CDR3 loop spans 16 amino acids. CDR1 is LNHDA and CDR2 is SQIVND in the germline V gene (reference sequence). The CDR3 DNA sequence: TGTGCCAGTAGTAGCCTCCCCCCTCGGGGCGCCACTGAAGCTTTCTTT. This translates into CASSSLPPRGATEAFF.

V gene TRBV3-1 (or the pseudogene TRBV3-2) combines with J gene TRBJ1-2; D possibly corresponds to TRBD1 (6 bases). CDR3 length: 13 residues. Trimming pared 2 bases from V and 9 bases from J, leaving 13 bases between. Germline V gene lookup returns CDR1 LGHDT and CDR2 YNNKEL (reference sequence). The CDR3 is CASSQNRAGRYTF. The CDR3 nucleotides read TGTGCCAGCAGCCAAAACAGGGCCGGCCGCTACACCTTC.

This chain links TRBV7-9 with TRBJ1-1; D unclear. V lost 0 bases to trimming and J lost 0 bases, with 5 bases between them. This CDR3 has 14 amino acids. Germline V gene sequence: CDR1 SEHNR, CDR2 FQNEAQ (reference sequence). The CDR3 DNA is TGTGCCAGCAGCTTAGCGGAACTGAACACTGAAGCTTTCTTT. Amino acids: CASSLAELNTEAFF.

The J gene is TRBJ1-1, the V gene TRBV13, with 7 bases that match TRBD1. The J segment lost 4 bases and the V segment lost 8 bases, leaving 22 bases of the junction unmatched. The CDR3 runs to 18 residues. Germline V gene lookup returns CDR1 PRHDT and CDR2 FYEKMQ (reference sequence). The CDR3: CASFSRTGEFRGGTEAFF. The CDR3, as DNA: TGTGCCAGCTTTTCTCGGACAGGTGAATTTAGGGGTGGCACTGAAGCTTTCTTT. Filled out from reference TRBV13 and TRBJ1-1, the complete variable domain reads AAGVIQSPRHLIKEKRETATLKCYPIPRHDTVYWYQQGPGQDPQFLISFYEKMQSDKGSIPDRFSAQQFSDYHSELNMSSLELGDSALYFCASFSRTGEFRGGTEAFFGQGTRLTVV.

This clone was counted between two and nine times. The chain links TRBV7-9 to TRBJ1-6; possible D gene TRBD1, 5 bases. CDR3 length: 15 residues. Germline assignment: CDR1 SEHNR and CDR2 FQNEAQ (reference sequence). Between the trimmed V and J ends, which lost 5 bases and 6 bases, there was a span of 14 bases. CDR3 nucleotides: TGTGCCAGCAGCCAAGAGGGGTCCGGTAATTCACCCCTCCACTTT. Protein product: CASSQEGSGNSPLHF.

This sequence joins TRBV20-1 and TRBJ1-1; no clear D. The CDR3 covers 11 residues. Germline V lookup: CDR1 DFQATT, CDR2 SNEGSKA (reference sequence). Trimming left V 6 bases short and J 1 base short, with 6 bases between. The CDR3 DNA sequence: TGCAGTGCGCGGAAGAACACTGAAGCTTTCTTT. Its translation: CSARKNTEAFF.

This clone appeared a single time. This chain links TRBV7-2 with TRBJ2-1; 9 bases fit TRBD1. Trimming removed 3 bases from V and 5 bases from J; junction bases left unmatched: 5. Germline V gene lookup returns CDR1 SGHTA and CDR2 FQGNSA. CDR3 length: 15 amino acids. As DNA, the CDR3 is TGTGCCAGCAGCTTCGGGACAGGGAAGCACAATGAGCAGTTCTTC. This translates into CASSFGTGKHNEQFF.

V gene TRBV29-1 combines with J gene TRBJ1-3; TRBD1 matches at 10 bases. Trimming cost V 7 bases and J 2 bases; bases outside gene matches: 5. The CDR3 is 14 amino acids. CDR1 and CDR2 (germline): SQVTM, ANQGSEA. The CDR3 is CSADRGRTGNTIYF. The DNA for the CDR3 is TGCAGCGCCGACAGGGGGCGAACTGGAAACACCATATATTTT.

The J gene is TRBJ1-2, the V gene TRBV12-3 or TRBV12-4, with D perhaps matching TRBD1 (5 bases). The CDR3 extends over 12 amino acids. Deletions cut 3 bases from V and 10 bases from J, with 12 bases between. CDR3 DNA sequence: TGTGCCAGCAGTTTGGGGGGACCGGACTACACCTTC. It encodes CASSLGGPDYTF.

The chain is built from TRBV19 and TRBJ1-2; the D is unclear. The CDR3 spans 12 residues. Germline lookup yields CDR1 LNHDA and CDR2 SQIVND (reference sequence). The V gene lost 7 bases and the J gene lost 4 bases, with 10 bases spanning the gap. CDR3 coding DNA: TGTGCCAGTAATGGCGGTATCTATGGCTACACCTTC. As protein: CASNGGIYGYTF. Based on the CDR3 plus reference TRBV19 and TRBJ1-2, the full variable domain is DGGITQSPKYLFRKEGQNVTLSCEQNLNHDAMYWYRQDPGQGLRLIYYSQIVNDFQKGDIAEGYSVSREKKESFPLTVTSAQKNPTAFYLCASNGGIYGYTFGSGTRLTVV.

This sequence joins TRBV23-1 and TRBJ2-3; a weak D match, TRBD2 (7 bases). TRBV23-1 is designated an ORF whose function remains uncertain. The CDR3 runs 18 residues. With 0 bases removed from V and 7 bases from J, the gap between germline ends came to 23 bases. The CDR3 bases are TGCGCCAGCAGTCAATCGAAGGGCGGGGGCATTCTTCTACATACGCAGTATTTT. As protein: CASSQSKGGGILLHTQYF.

The V gene is TRBV6-2 or TRBV6-3, the J gene TRBJ2-1; TRBD2 matches 10 bases. Germline CDR1 reads MNHEY; CDR2 reads SVGEGT. The CDR3 sequence is 15 residues long. Trimming took 3 bases from V and 4 from J; bases not matched to a gene: 3. CDR3 in DNA: TGTGCCAGCAGTTATAGCGGGGGGAATTACAATGAGCAGTTCTTC. Translating gives CASSYSGGNYNEQFF.

This chain links TRBV18 with TRBJ2-3; D may match TRBD1 or TRBD2 (5 bases each). Germline values: CDR1 KGHSH, CDR2 LQKENI. The V end was cut by 3 bases, the J end by 1 base, with 26 bases between. The CDR3 totals 20 residues. As DNA, the CDR3 is TGTGCCAGCTCACCGGCTTGGGTGGCTAGTGGGACCCCTCGCACAGATACGCAGTATTTT. Protein sequence: CASSPAWVASGTPRTDTQYF.